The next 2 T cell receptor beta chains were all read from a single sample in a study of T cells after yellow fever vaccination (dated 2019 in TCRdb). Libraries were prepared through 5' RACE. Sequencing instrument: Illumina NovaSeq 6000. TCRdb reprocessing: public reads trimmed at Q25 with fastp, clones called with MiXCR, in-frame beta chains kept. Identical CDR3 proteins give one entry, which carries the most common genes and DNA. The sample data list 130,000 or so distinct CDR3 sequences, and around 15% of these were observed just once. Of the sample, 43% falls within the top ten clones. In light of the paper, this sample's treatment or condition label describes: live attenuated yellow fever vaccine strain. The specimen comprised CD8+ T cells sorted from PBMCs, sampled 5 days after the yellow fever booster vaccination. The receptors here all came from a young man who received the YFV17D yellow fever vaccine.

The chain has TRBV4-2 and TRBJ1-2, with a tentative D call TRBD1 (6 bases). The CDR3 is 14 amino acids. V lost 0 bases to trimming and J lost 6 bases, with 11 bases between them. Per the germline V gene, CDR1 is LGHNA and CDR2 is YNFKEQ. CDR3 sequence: CASSQEDRPNGYTF. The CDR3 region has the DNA TGTGCCAGCAGCCAAGAGGACAGACCAAATGGCTACACCTTC.

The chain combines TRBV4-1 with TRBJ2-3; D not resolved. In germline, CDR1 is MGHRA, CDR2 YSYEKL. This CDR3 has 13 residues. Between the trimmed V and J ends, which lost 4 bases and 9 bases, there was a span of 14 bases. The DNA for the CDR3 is TGCGCCAGCAGCCTACCCGCGTGGTCGACGCAGTATTTT. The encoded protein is CASSLPAWSTQYF.